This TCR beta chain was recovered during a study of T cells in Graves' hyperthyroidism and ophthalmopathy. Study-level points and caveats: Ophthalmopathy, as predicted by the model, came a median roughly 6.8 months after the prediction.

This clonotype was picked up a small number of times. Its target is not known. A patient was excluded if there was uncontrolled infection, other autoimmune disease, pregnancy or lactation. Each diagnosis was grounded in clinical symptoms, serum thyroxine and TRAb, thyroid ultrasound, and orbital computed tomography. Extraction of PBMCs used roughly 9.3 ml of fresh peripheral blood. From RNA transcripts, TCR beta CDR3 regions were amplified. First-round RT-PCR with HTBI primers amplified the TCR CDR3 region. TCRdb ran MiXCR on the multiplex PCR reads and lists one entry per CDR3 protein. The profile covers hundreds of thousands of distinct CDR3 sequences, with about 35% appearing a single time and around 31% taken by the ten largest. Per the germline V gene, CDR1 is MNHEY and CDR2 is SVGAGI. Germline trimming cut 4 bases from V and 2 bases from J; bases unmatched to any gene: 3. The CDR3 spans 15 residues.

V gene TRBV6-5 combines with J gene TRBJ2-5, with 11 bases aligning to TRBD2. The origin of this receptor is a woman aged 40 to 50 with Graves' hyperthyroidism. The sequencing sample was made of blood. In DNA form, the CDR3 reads TGTGCCAGCAGTTTTAGCGGGGGGGAACAAGAGACCCAGTACTTC. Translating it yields CASSFSGGEQETQYF.